These T cell receptor beta chains were read from a single sample in a study of blood T cell repertoires in COVID-19. Data came from immunoSEQ multiplex PCR; TCRdb stores just in-frame clones and leaves some out. This sample has around 250,000 clones, with about 91% found just once. Material for sequencing was peripheral blood. The receptors originated from a woman in her 40s who had recovered from COVID-19. Each CDR3 is given with its conserved first and last residue. Each record gives: D gene, J gene, V gene, CDR3 protein, CDR3 DNA. The D gene is left open where the match is weak.

D gene: TRBD1; J gene: TRBJ2-1; V gene: TRBV5-4; CDR3 protein: CASSLVGQGYNEQFF; CDR3 DNA: TGTGCCAGCAGCTTGGTGGGACAGGGCTACAATGAGCAGTTCTTC
D gene: .; J gene: TRBJ2-4; V gene: TRBV7-2; CDR3 protein: CASSLSHLGKNIQYF; CDR3 DNA: TGTGCCAGCAGCCTTAGCCACCTAGGCAAAAACATTCAGTACTTC
D gene: TRBD1; J gene: TRBJ2-3; V gene: TRBV19; CDR3 protein: CASSRRTGSSTDTQYF; CDR3 DNA: TGTGCCAGTAGTCGACGGACAGGGAGCTCCACAGATACGCAGTATTTT
D gene: .; J gene: TRBJ1-2; V gene: TRBV30; CDR3 protein: CAWSSHRQNYGYTF; CDR3 DNA: TGTGCCTGGAGTTCCCACAGGCAAAACTATGGCTACACCTTC
D gene: TRBD2; J gene: TRBJ2-1; V gene: TRBV6-5; CDR3 protein: CASRRLAEQFF; CDR3 DNA: TGTGCCAGCAGACGACTAGCGGAGCAGTTCTTC
D gene: .; J gene: TRBJ1-4; V gene: TRBV5-1; CDR3 protein: CASSLGQLNEKLFF; CDR3 DNA: TGCGCCAGCAGCTTAGGACAGCTTAATGAAAAACTGTTTTTT
D gene: TRBD1; J gene: TRBJ1-1; V gene: TRBV19; CDR3 protein: CASTPQGANTEAFF; CDR3 DNA: TGTGCCAGCACCCCCCAGGGGGCGAACACTGAAGCTTTCTTT
D gene: TRBD1; J gene: TRBJ1-2; V gene: TRBV6-5; CDR3 protein: CASNFNRGNYGYTF; CDR3 DNA: TGTGCCAGCAATTTTAACAGGGGAAACTATGGCTACACCTTC
D gene: .; J gene: TRBJ2-3; V gene: TRBV6-6; CDR3 protein: CASRDSGLTDTQYF; CDR3 DNA: TGTGCCAGCAGAGACAGCGGGCTCACAGATACGCAGTATTTT
D gene: TRBD1; J gene: TRBJ1-5; V gene: TRBV11-2; CDR3 protein: CASSLVGTANHLPQHF; CDR3 DNA: TGTGCCAGCAGCTTAGTTGGGACAGCGAATCATTTGCCCCAGCATTTT
D gene: TRBD1; J gene: TRBJ2-1; V gene: TRBV10-3; CDR3 protein: CAIRAPGQAYNEQFF; CDR3 DNA: TGTGCCATCAGGGCACCGGGACAGGCCTACAATGAGCAGTTCTTC
D gene: .; J gene: TRBJ1-6; V gene: TRBV29-1; CDR3 protein: CSVTSGSYNSPLHF; CDR3 DNA: TGCAGCGTCACTTCGGGGTCTTATAATTCACCCCTCCACTTT
D gene: TRBD2; J gene: TRBJ2-5; V gene: TRBV30; CDR3 protein: CAWTLGLAGEVPETQYF; CDR3 DNA: TGTGCCTGGACCCTGGGACTAGCGGGAGAGGTTCCAGAGACCCAGTACTTC
D gene: TRBD1; J gene: TRBJ2-1; V gene: TRBV9; CDR3 protein: CASSARTGGNEQFF; CDR3 DNA: TGTGCCAGCAGCGCAAGGACAGGGGGCAATGAGCAGTTCTTC
D gene: .; J gene: TRBJ2-5; V gene: TRBV9; CDR3 protein: CASSVVGRGETQYF; CDR3 DNA: TGTGCCAGCAGCGTAGTGGGCAGGGGAGAGACCCAGTACTTC
D gene: .; J gene: TRBJ2-3; V gene: TRBV5-4; CDR3 protein: CASSTGGRKGDTQYF; CDR3 DNA: TGTGCCAGCAGTACAGGTGGACGTAAAGGCGATACGCAGTATTTT
D gene: .; J gene: TRBJ1-1; V gene: TRBV28; CDR3 protein: CASTHGQGTAEAFF; CDR3 DNA: TGTGCCAGCACCCACGGCCAGGGAACAGCTGAAGCTTTCTTT
D gene: .; J gene: TRBJ2-3; V gene: TRBV20-1; CDR3 protein: CSASSPRASTQYF; CDR3 DNA: TGCAGTGCTAGTTCCCCCAGGGCGTCTACGCAGTATTTT
D gene: TRBD1; J gene: TRBJ2-4; V gene: TRBV29-1; CDR3 protein: CRVGTGPKNIQYF; CDR3 DNA: TGCAGGGTGGGGACAGGTCCCAAAAACATTCAGTACTTC
D gene: .; J gene: TRBJ1-1; V gene: TRBV10-3; CDR3 protein: CAAQGVNTEAFF; CDR3 DNA: TGTGCCGCCCAAGGGGTGAACACTGAAGCTTTCTTT